A selection of T cell receptor beta chains follows, all from one sample in a study of T cell responses to AZD1222 COVID-19 vaccine. The table came from immunoSEQ multiplex PCR; TCRdb's copy has only in-frame clones and leaves some out. Of approximately 84,000 clones in the sample, 75% to 90% were seen once. This specimen was peripheral blood, taken on day 0 of AZD1222 vaccination. Source of these receptors: an adult in good health. The CDR3 runs from the conserved cysteine through the conserved F or W. Fields, in order: J gene, V gene, CDR3 protein.

TRBJ1-4	TRBV6-6	CASSYPARTNEKLFF
TRBJ1-6	TRBV3-1/TRBV3-2	CASSQGLSGSPLHF
TRBJ2-7	TRBV19	CASSMTGGNRRQYF
TRBJ1-1	TRBV4-3	CASSQRGLVTEAFF
TRBJ2-1	TRBV6-6	CASSLSDSSAGPSYNEQFF
TRBJ1-1	TRBV28	CASGLQGAVNTEAFF
TRBJ2-7	TRBV7-9	CASSPRTSGYSYEQYF
TRBJ2-7	TRBV28	CASSLGVGDSSYEQYF
TRBJ2-2	TRBV10-3	CAIRETANTGELFF
TRBJ2-2	TRBV28	CASSLERPGAGELFF
TRBJ1-3	TRBV7-2	CASSSRGTPGNTIYF
TRBJ1-6	TRBV5-6	CASSLGWQNSPLHF
TRBJ2-1	TRBV11-2	CASSPSGGYNEQFF
TRBJ1-2	TRBV29-1	CSVEEPGDGYTF
TRBJ1-1	TRBV5-5	CASSLGAGTEAFF
TRBJ2-1	TRBV4-1	CASRAYNEQFF
TRBJ1-5	TRBV28	CASRKSGVIRSNQPQHF
TRBJ2-7	TRBV28	CASSSTDEQYF
TRBJ2-7	TRBV2	CASSPQGPHEQYF
TRBJ2-3	TRBV7-2	CASSLGFGRPDTQYF
TRBJ1-4	TRBV19	CASSIRAAPNEKLFF
TRBJ2-2	TRBV5-1	CASSKDRQNTGELFF
TRBJ2-1	TRBV5-1	CASSLYGSAPEQFF
TRBJ1-2	TRBV7-2	CASSSSGQGYGYTF
TRBJ1-1	TRBV4-1	CASSQSRGAEAFF
TRBJ1-5	TRBV7-9	CASSLGVGQPQHF
TRBJ2-1	TRBV24-1	CATSDSGSLGEQFF
TRBJ1-6	TRBV28	CASRPSRPGGLNSPLHF
TRBJ1-4	TRBV27	CASSLSSGSGEKLFF
TRBJ1-1	TRBV5-1	CASSITDGGTEAFF
TRBJ2-5	TRBV5-1	CASRYRRSETQYF
TRBJ2-7	TRBV15	CATSRDRGTPAYEQYF
TRBJ1-1	TRBV11-2	CASSVGDTEAFF
TRBJ2-7	TRBV6-2/TRBV6-3	CASSYFIGRAGYEQYF
TRBJ2-5	TRBV24-1	CATSDTGLEETQYF
TRBJ1-1	TRBV10-3	CAISETDRGSGGAFF
TRBJ1-2	TRBV6-5	CASSSRAGYTF
TRBJ2-5	TRBV9	CASSVGEGGQETQYF
TRBJ1-2	TRBV5-6	CASSLGGGDGYTF
TRBJ1-2	TRBV28	CASSLGAYGYTF
TRBJ1-1	TRBV28	CASSLTDGTEAFF
TRBJ1-2	TRBV11-2	CASTQGRDVHGYTF
TRBJ2-7	TRBV28	CASSFLGTSGYEQYF